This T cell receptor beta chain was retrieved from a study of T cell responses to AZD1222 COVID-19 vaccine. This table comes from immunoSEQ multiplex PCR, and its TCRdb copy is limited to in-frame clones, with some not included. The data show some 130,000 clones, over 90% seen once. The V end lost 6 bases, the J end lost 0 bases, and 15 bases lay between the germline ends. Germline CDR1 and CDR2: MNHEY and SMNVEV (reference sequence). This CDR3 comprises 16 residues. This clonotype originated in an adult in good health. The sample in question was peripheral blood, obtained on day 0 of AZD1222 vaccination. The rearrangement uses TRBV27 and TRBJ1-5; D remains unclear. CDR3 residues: CASSQTAIVSNQPQHF. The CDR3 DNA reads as TGTGCCAGCAGCCAAACCGCGATCGTTAGCAATCAGCCCCAGCATTTT.